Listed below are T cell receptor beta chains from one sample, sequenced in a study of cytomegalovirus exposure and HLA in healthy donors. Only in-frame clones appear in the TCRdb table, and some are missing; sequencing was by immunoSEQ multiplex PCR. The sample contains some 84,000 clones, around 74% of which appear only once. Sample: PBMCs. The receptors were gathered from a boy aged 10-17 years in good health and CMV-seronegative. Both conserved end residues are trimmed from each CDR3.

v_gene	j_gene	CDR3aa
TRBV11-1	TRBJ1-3	ASSLGGQKTSGNTIY
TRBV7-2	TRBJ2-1	ASRARRREFHEQF
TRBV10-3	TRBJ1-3	AISESSELVGNTIY
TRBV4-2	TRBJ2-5	ASSHSRQRQETQY
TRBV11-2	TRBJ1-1	ASSAPRGYTEAF
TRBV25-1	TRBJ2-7	ASSKSGTGSYEQY
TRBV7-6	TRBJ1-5	ASSPRDRTDQPQH
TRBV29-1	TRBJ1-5	SVEDVLGSEH
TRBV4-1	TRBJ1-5	ASSQVAVNSNQPQH
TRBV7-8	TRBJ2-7	ASSVSGQGHEQY
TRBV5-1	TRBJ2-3	ASWQSSTDTQY
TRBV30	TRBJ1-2	AWKFQGARGNGYT
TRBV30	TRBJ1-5	AWSVLFEGAQH
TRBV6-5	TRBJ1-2	ASSPPGQVNYGYT
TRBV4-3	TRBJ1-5	ASSQDYGGNQPQH
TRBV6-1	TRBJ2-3	ASSAGVGETDTQY
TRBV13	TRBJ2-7	ASSSAGGGPYEQY
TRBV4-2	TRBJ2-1	ASSQAPAGGIDEQF
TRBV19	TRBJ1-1	ASSIFGQTEAF
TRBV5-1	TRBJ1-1	ASSDETGGGTEAF
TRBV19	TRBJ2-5	ASSTRLQETQY
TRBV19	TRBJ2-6	ASTSSGANVLT
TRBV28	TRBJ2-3	ASSLGGSTDTQY
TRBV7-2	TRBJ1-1	ASSSDRNTEAF
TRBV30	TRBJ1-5	AFQTGAVQPQH
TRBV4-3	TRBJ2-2	ASSQDPRAAGELF
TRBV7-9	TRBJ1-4	ASSPYGGQGNEKLF
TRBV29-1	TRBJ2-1	SVAGLWREMFNEQF
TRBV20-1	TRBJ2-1	SARYSDEQF
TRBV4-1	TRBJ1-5	ASRATGTRQPQH
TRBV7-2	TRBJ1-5	ASSSQGQGEPQH
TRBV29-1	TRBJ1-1	SVVRQGVLEAF
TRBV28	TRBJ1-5	ASSLGDRKYQPQH
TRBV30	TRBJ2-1	AWSVLLAGVEQF
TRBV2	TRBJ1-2	ASSEAPPEGREDGYT
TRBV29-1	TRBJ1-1	SGQMGGDTEAF
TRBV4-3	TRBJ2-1	ASSQGTGPYNEQF
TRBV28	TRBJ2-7	ASSLRGLEQY
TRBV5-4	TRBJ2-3	ASSLQGIEDTQY